What follows are 22 T cell receptor beta chains derived from one specimen sequenced in a study of shared clonotypes between healthy human individuals. Produced via immunoSEQ multiplex PCR; TCRdb's table is partial and in-frame only. The sample includes approximately 2.5 million clones, roughly 93% of them seen just once. Source material: naive CD4+ T cells from PBMCs. Subset noted: CD45RA+ positively selected. These receptor sequences come from a young man in good health. Some clones in this sample may be carry-over from other donors' samples.

The gene calls are TRBV5-1 and TRBJ2-7; tentative D call: TRBD1 (7 bases). The CDR3 contains 16 residues. The V gene lost 1 base and the J gene lost 6 bases, with 20 bases spanning the gap. CDR1 is SGHRS, CDR2 YFSETQ, per germline. The CDR3: CASSLMSTHQGGEQYF. In DNA form, the CDR3 reads TGCGCCAGCAGCTTGATGTCGACCCACCAGGGGGGCGAGCAGTACTTC.

J is TRBJ2-7 and V is TRBV5-1; 12 positions match TRBD1. The CDR3 sequence is 15 residues long. V trimming: 4 bases; J trimming: 9 bases; junction bases outside the gene matches: 11. Per germline, CDR1 SGHRS and CDR2 YFSETQ. The CDR3 spells CASSPGGDRGLVQYF. The CDR3 region has the DNA TGCGCCAGCAGCCCCGGAGGGGACAGGGGGCTTGTGCAGTACTTC.

This chain connects TRBV7-2 to TRBJ2-2; D unclear. Germline V gene sequence: CDR1 SGHTA, CDR2 FQGNSA. Between the trimmed V and J ends, which lost 4 bases and 8 bases, there was a span of 11 bases. CDR3 size: 13 residues. In DNA form, the CDR3 reads TGTGCCAGCAGCTCAGGCCCTAGGGGGGAGCTGTTTTTT. Translation: CASSSGPRGELFF. Combining the CDR3 with reference TRBV7-2 and TRBJ2-2 gives the whole variable domain GAGVSQSPSNKVTEKGKDVELRCDPISGHTALYWYRQSLGQGLEFLIYFQGNSAPDKSGLPSDRFSAERTGGSVSTLTIQRTQQEDSAVYLCASSSGPRGELFFGEGSRLTVL.

This chain links TRBV19 with TRBJ2-1, with a tentative D call TRBD2 (7 bases). V gave up 7 bases and J gave up 5 bases, with 15 bases separating them. The CDR3 totals 14 residues. Germline CDR1 reads LNHDA; CDR2 reads SQIVND (reference sequence). In nucleotides, the CDR3 is TGTGCCAGTACCTTCGGGGGGCTGGACAATGAGCAGTTCTTC. Amino acids: CASTFGGLDNEQFF.

The J gene is TRBJ2-3, the V gene TRBV7-8; 12 positions agree with TRBD2. The CDR3 runs to 16 residues. J lost 0 bases, V lost 7 bases, and 5 bases had no gene match. Per germline, CDR1 SGHVS and CDR2 FQNEAQ. The CDR3 bases are TGTGCCAGCAACCGACTAGCGGGAGCGAGCACAGATACGCAGTATTTT. It yields the protein CASNRLAGASTDTQYF.

Regarding this clone: The identical CDR3 is also encoded by other nucleotide sequences in the sample. The genes are TRBV10-3 and TRBJ1-5, with 7 bases identical to TRBD1. This CDR3 has 13 amino acids. J was trimmed by 5 bases and V by 3 bases; bases with no gene match: 1. Germline values: CDR1 ENHRY, CDR2 SYGVKD. This CDR3 is CAISETGDQPQHF. CDR3 bases: TGTGCCATCAGTGAAACAGGGGATCAGCCCCAGCATTTT.

This chain uses TRBV27 with TRBJ2-3; D perhaps matches TRBD2 (5 bases). The CDR3 spans 14 residues. CDR1 and CDR2 from the germline V gene are MNHEY and SMNVEV (reference sequence). V was cut by 3 bases and J by 5 bases, with 12 bases left in between. CDR3 residues: CASSFWESLDTQYF. The CDR3 DNA reads as TGTGCCAGCAGTTTCTGGGAGTCGTTAGATACGCAGTATTTT.

The genes are TRBV27 and TRBJ1-1; 8 bases align to TRBD1. Looked up from germline, CDR1 is MNHEY and CDR2 is SMNVEV (reference sequence). The CDR3 is made up of 15 amino acids. The V gene end was trimmed by 5 bases and the J gene end by 2 bases; junction bases not matched to a gene: 7. The CDR3 bases are TGTGCCAGCAGTCAGAGGCAGGGGGCCAACACTGAAGCTTTCTTT. Protein sequence: CASSQRQGANTEAFF.

The V and J genes are TRBV5-1 and TRBJ2-3, with D perhaps TRBD1 or TRBD2 (5 bases each). CDR3 length equals 18 residues. Deletions cut 3 bases from V and 2 bases from J, with 22 bases between. Germline V lookup: CDR1 SGHRS, CDR2 YFSETQ. The CDR3 reads CASSYRPGGSGPTDTQYF. The CDR3 bases are TGCGCCAGCAGCTACCGACCGGGTGGGTCGGGACCCACAGATACGCAGTATTTT.

The CDR3 loop reads CASGPGGRKNGYTF. The CDR3 region has the DNA TGTGCCAGCGGCCCTGGGGGGCGCAAGAATGGCTACACCTTC. The rearrangement uses TRBV28 and TRBJ1-2; weak D call: TRBD1 (6 bases). The CDR3 runs to 14 residues. CDR1 and CDR2 from the germline V gene are MDHEN and SYDVKM. V lost 8 bases and J 6 bases, leaving 19 bases between the germline ends.

V and J are TRBV4-3 and TRBJ2-5; D assignment may be TRBD1 or TRBD2 (6 bases each). The J call is uncertain, as TRBJ2-7 better fits the DNA end. The germline V gene encodes CDR1 LGHNA and CDR2 YSLEER. This CDR3 comprises 13 residues. CDR3 loop: CASSVGGGYEQYF. CDR3 bases: TGCGCCAGCAGCGTTGGAGGGGGATACGAGCAGTACTTC.

The CDR3 DNA follows: TGCGCCAGCAGCTTCCTAGCGGGAGGGATCGATGAGCAGTTCTTC. Protein product: CASSFLAGGIDEQFF. The chain is built from TRBV5-1 and TRBJ2-1; 12 bases agree with TRBD2. The J segment lost 8 bases and the V segment lost 2 bases, leaving 5 bases of the junction unmatched. Per the germline V gene, CDR1 is SGHRS and CDR2 is YFSETQ. The CDR3 spans 15 residues.

The chain joins TRBV28 to TRBJ2-1, with D perhaps being TRBD1 or TRBD2 (6 bases each). Germline loops: CDR1 MDHEN, CDR2 SYDVKM. CDR3 length: 15 amino acids. Trimming removed 0 bases from V and 7 bases from J, with 13 bases in between. CDR3 DNA sequence: TGTGCCAGCAGTTTATGGTTACAGGGAGGAAATGAGCAGTTCTTC. Amino acids: CASSLWLQGGNEQFF.

The chain carries TRBV9 and TRBJ2-7; either TRBD1 or TRBD2 may supply D (5 bases each). Germline CDR1 and CDR2: SGDLS and YYNGEE. The CDR3 has 16 residues. Trimming shortened V by 2 bases and J by 5 bases, and 20 bases separated the two germline ends. The CDR3 region is CASSVTPGPDLHEQYF. DNA for the CDR3: TGTGCCAGCAGCGTGACACCGGGACCCGATTTGCACGAGCAGTACTTC.

The chain combines TRBV5-6 with TRBJ1-5; D not certain. The germline V and J ends were trimmed by 3 bases and 4 bases, with 8 bases remaining between them. There are 13 residues in the CDR3. Germline V gene lookup returns CDR1 SGHDT and CDR2 YYEEEE. The CDR3, as DNA: TGTGCCAGCAGCTCTTGGGCGAATCAGCCCCAGCATTTT. Its protein is CASSSWANQPQHF.

CDR3 sequence reads: CASSPQFGSGANVLTF. For the CDR3, the DNA is TGTGCCAGCAGCCCTCAGTTTGGCTCTGGGGCCAACGTCCTGACTTTC. V is TRBV11-3 and J is TRBJ2-6; D ambiguous. This CDR3 is built from 16 residues. Germline loops: CDR1 SGHNT, CDR2 YENEEA. Deletions cut 5 bases from V and 0 bases from J, with 11 bases between.

This rearrangement joins TRBV6-1 to TRBJ2-5; tentatively, D is TRBD1 (5 bases). V lost 4 bases and J 2 bases, leaving 8 bases between the germline ends. Germline assignment: CDR1 MNHNS and CDR2 SASEGT. The CDR3 is 13 amino acids. The CDR3 loop reads CASSVTVQETQYF. CDR3 DNA: TGTGCCAGCAGTGTGACAGTACAAGAGACCCAGTACTTC.

The V gene is TRBV11-2, the J gene TRBJ2-1; a weak D match, TRBD1 (5 bases). The V end was cut by 2 bases, the J end by 5 bases, with 16 bases between. CDR3 length: 16 amino acids. CDR1 and CDR2 from the germline V gene are SGHAT and FQNNGV. The CDR3 loop is CASSLTWQGSHNEQFF. The CDR3 DNA is TGTGCCAGCAGCTTAACATGGCAGGGATCCCACAATGAGCAGTTCTTC.

V gene TRBV28 combines with J gene TRBJ2-2; TRBD1 or TRBD2 may be the D gene (7 bases each). The CDR3 has 16 residues. Per germline, CDR1 MDHEN and CDR2 SYDVKM. The V gene lost 7 bases and the J gene lost 0 bases, with 15 bases spanning the gap. CDR3 in DNA: TGTGCCAGCACCCAGGGGGGGCGTCCGAACACCGGGGAGCTGTTTTTT. Translated, it gives CASTQGGRPNTGELFF.

The rearrangement links TRBV5-6 to TRBJ2-5; 11 positions match TRBD2. Germline loops: CDR1 SGHDT, CDR2 YYEEEE. CDR3 length: 18 residues. The trim removed 3 bases at V and 4 bases at J, leaving 14 bases unmatched. The CDR3 DNA sequence: TGTGCCAGCAGCTACCCCATGACTAGCGGGATTTTAGGAGAGACCCAGTACTTC. Translated: CASSYPMTSGILGETQYF. Full variable domain (missing parts from reference TRBV5-6 and TRBJ2-5): DAGVTQSPTHLIKTRGQQVTLRCSPKSGHDTVSWYQQALGQGPQFIFQYYEEEERQRGNFPDRFSGHQFPNYSSELNVNALLLGDSALYLCASSYPMTSGILGETQYFGPGTRLLVL.

The CDR3 DNA reads TGTGCCAGCTCATTGACAGGGTGGCAGCCCCAGCATTTT. Protein: CASSLTGWQPQHF. This chain connects TRBV18 to TRBJ1-5; 7 nucleotides match TRBD1. Germline loops: CDR1 KGHSH, CDR2 LQKENI. The CDR3 length is 13 residues. The trim removed 5 bases at V and 7 bases at J, leaving 5 bases unmatched. The complete variable domain, with remaining parts taken from reference TRBV18 and TRBJ1-5, reads NAGVMQNPRHLVRRRGQEARLRCSPMKGHSHVYWYRQLPEEGLKFMVYLQKENIIDESGMPKERFSAEFPKEGPSILRIQQVVRGDSAAYFCASSLTGWQPQHFGDGTRLSIL.

The gene calls are TRBV5-4 and TRBJ2-7; TRBD1 agrees at 10 bases. Germline loops: CDR1 SGHNT, CDR2 YYREEE (reference sequence). Trimming at V came to 1 base and at J to 3 bases, leaving 4 bases not matched to a gene. The CDR3 has 15 residues. CDR3 amino acids: CASSLRGQGLYEQYF. Here the CDR3 DNA reads TGTGCCAGCAGCTTGAGGGGACAGGGGCTCTACGAGCAGTACTTC.